This TCR beta chain was sequenced during a study of T cell responses to AZD1222 COVID-19 vaccine. The method was immunoSEQ multiplex PCR; TCRdb's version includes in-frame clones alone and lacks a portion of them. The sample contains about 110,000 clones, 80% to 95% of which appear only once. Per germline, CDR1 KGHSH and CDR2 LQKENI. Trimming took 3 bases from V and 7 from J, leaving 9 bases between them. The CDR3 contains 13 residues. This clonotype was obtained from an adult who received the AZD1222 COVID-19 vaccine. The chain combines TRBV18 with TRBJ2-2; no clear D gene. This specimen consisted of peripheral blood, obtained 28 days after the second AZD1222 dose. Here the CDR3 reads CASSPGPSGELFF. The CDR3 nucleotides are TGTGCCAGCTCACCTGGCCCCAGCGGGGAGCTGTTTTTT.